Below, 28 T cell receptor beta chains from the same sample are listed, as sequenced in a study of graft-versus-host responses after intestinal transplantation. Generated by immunoSEQ multiplex PCR, the TCRdb table keeps only in-frame clones and is missing some. The repertoire holds nearly 95,000 clones, under 95% seen once, with roughly 2% in the top ten. These TCRs are of unknown antigen specificity. Sample: unstimulated CD8+ T cells sorted from spleen or lymph node cells, taken before intestinal transplant. The source is a human donor who received an intestinal transplant.

The chain links TRBV29-1 to TRBJ2-7; 7 bases agree with TRBD1. Germline loops: CDR1 SQVTM, CDR2 ANQGSEA. V shed 6 bases and J 4 bases; nucleotides not matched to a gene: 3. This CDR3 region has 11 residues. The CDR3 DNA is TGCAGCGTGAAACAGGGGTACGAGCAGTACTTC. It encodes CSVKQGYEQYF.

The chain links TRBV9 to TRBJ2-1, with 11 nucleotides matching TRBD2. Germline V gene data show CDR1 as SGDLS and CDR2 as YYNGEE. V lost 2 bases and J lost 8; bases outside the gene matches: 3. The CDR3 covers 14 residues. CDR3 nucleotide sequence: TGTGCCAGCAGCGTTAGCGGGGGGGCCGATGAGCAGTTCTTC. Protein: CASSVSGGADEQFF.

The chain combines TRBV13 with TRBJ1-2; 7 positions agree with TRBD1. This CDR3 contains 14 residues. Germline trimming cut 1 base from V and 7 bases from J; bases unmatched to any gene: 6. Per the germline V gene, CDR1 is PRHDT and CDR2 is FYEKMQ (reference sequence). Here the CDR3 DNA reads TGTGCCAGCAGCTTAGAGACAGGGTCTCCTGGCTACACCTTC. This gives the protein CASSLETGSPGYTF.

V gene TRBV19 combines with J gene TRBJ2-3; 11 nucleotides line up with TRBD1. Trimming at V came to 5 bases and at J to 2 bases, leaving 9 bases not matched to a gene. CDR1 is LNHDA and CDR2 is SQIVND in the germline V gene (reference sequence). This CDR3 spans 17 amino acids. The chain's CDR3 is CASSSHGTGGVTDTQYF. CDR3 sequence (DNA): TGTGCCAGTAGTTCACACGGGACAGGGGGAGTCACAGATACGCAGTATTTT.

V is TRBV11-2 and J is TRBJ1-6, with unresolved D. Trimming stripped 5 bases from V and 10 bases from J, with 12 bases between. Germline CDR1 and CDR2: SGHAT and FQNNGV. This CDR3 contains 13 residues. The CDR3 DNA follows: TGTGCCAGCAGCCTCGACAAGAACTCACCCCTCCACTTT. This translates into CASSLDKNSPLHF.

A few counts support this clone. V is TRBV27 and J is TRBJ2-7; 7 positions agree with TRBD2. Germline trimming cut 5 bases from V and 4 bases from J; bases unmatched to any gene: 5. Germline-derived CDR1 and CDR2 are MNHEY and SMNVEV (reference sequence). The CDR3 length is 13 residues. The CDR3 here is CASSLAGEYEQYF. As DNA, the CDR3 is TGTGCCAGCAGTCTTGCGGGGGAGTACGAGCAGTACTTC.

The genes are TRBV4-3 and TRBJ1-4; no firm D call. Germline CDR1 is LGHNA and CDR2 is YSLEER. This CDR3 spans 15 amino acids. V was clipped by 1 base and J by 0 bases, with 6 bases between them. Written as DNA, the CDR3 is TGCGCCAGCAGCCAAGGGAGTGCAACTAATGAAAAACTGTTTTTT. Residues: CASSQGSATNEKLFF.

The chain has TRBV19 and TRBJ1-1; TRBD1 matches 8 bases. Germline CDR1 and CDR2: LNHDA and SQIVND (reference sequence). The V gene end was trimmed by 6 bases and the J gene end by 1 base; junction bases not matched to a gene: 10. CDR3 length: 16 residues. CDR3 sequence reads: CASSPRPGQANTEAFF. CDR3 coding DNA: TGTGCCAGTAGCCCTCGACCGGGACAGGCGAACACTGAAGCTTTCTTT.

The chain combines TRBV11-3 with TRBJ2-7, with 8 nucleotides matching TRBD1. Germline-derived CDR1 and CDR2 are SGHNT and YENEEA. Trimming at V came to 4 bases and at J to 3 bases, leaving 5 bases not matched to a gene. CDR3 length: 14 amino acids. CDR3 in amino acids: CASSWGTGGYEQYF. The CDR3 coding sequence is TGTGCCAGCAGCTGGGGAACAGGGGGCTACGAGCAGTACTTC.

The CDR3 region has the DNA TGTGCCAGCAGCTCCGCCGGGACAGGGGACAACAATGAGCAGTTCTTC. Translation: CASSSAGTGDNNEQFF. The V gene is TRBV7-9, the J gene TRBJ2-1; 10 bases line up with TRBD1. Germline loops: CDR1 SEHNR, CDR2 FQNEAQ (reference sequence). The CDR3 consists of 16 residues. The V segment lost 4 bases and the J segment 5 bases; nucleotides outside the gene matches: 8.

The chain joins TRBV7-9 to TRBJ2-7; 7 bases map to TRBD1. Losses at the gene ends were 5 bases for V and 0 bases for J; bases not matched to a gene: 10. Germline V CDR1 and CDR2: SEHNR, FQNEAQ (reference sequence). The CDR3 extends over 16 amino acids. This chain's CDR3 is CASSASGQPSSYEQYF. CDR3 DNA sequence: TGTGCCAGCAGCGCCTCGGGACAGCCGAGCTCCTACGAGCAGTACTTC.

CDR3 amino acids: CASSMANEGYEQYF. The CDR3, as DNA: TGTGCCAGCAGCATGGCTAATGAGGGCTACGAGCAGTACTTC. The V and J genes are TRBV7-9 and TRBJ2-7, with D maybe TRBD2 (5 bases). V was pared by 5 bases and J by 3 bases, with 14 bases between. CDR3 length: 14 amino acids. The germline CDR1 and CDR2 sequences are SEHNR and FQNEAQ (reference sequence).

V and J are TRBV4-3 and TRBJ2-1, with 9 bases fitting TRBD2. The CDR3 contains 15 residues. CDR1 and CDR2 from the germline V gene are LGHNA and YSLEER. The ends lost 3 bases at V and 3 bases at J; junction bases unmatched: 3. Written as DNA, the CDR3 is TGCGCCAGCAGCCATAGCGGGGGCAACTACAATGAGCAGTTCTTC. Amino acids: CASSHSGGNYNEQFF.

The gene calls are TRBV28 and TRBJ2-1; TRBD2 aligns across 8 bases. Germline V gene data show CDR1 as MDHEN and CDR2 as SYDVKM. V gave up 3 bases and J gave up 10 bases; unmatched junction bases: 5. This CDR3 comprises 13 residues. Here the CDR3 DNA reads TGTGCCAGCAGTTTGTCCGGCGGGGGGGAGCAGTTCTTC. Its translation is CASSLSGGGEQFF.

The chain is built from TRBV7-9 and TRBJ1-1, with 9 bases matching TRBD1. V was clipped by 7 bases and J by 1 base; unmatched bases: 4. This CDR3 is built from 14 residues. CDR1 is SEHNR, CDR2 FQNEAQ, per germline (reference sequence). The CDR3 DNA reads TGTGCCAGCACCAGGGACAGGGCGAACACTGAAGCTTTCTTT. Residues: CASTRDRANTEAFF.

This clone showed up just once. The chain recombines TRBV2 with TRBJ2-5, with 7 positions matching TRBD2. The CDR3 covers 15 residues. In germline, CDR1 is SNHLY, CDR2 FYNNEI. Unmatched junction bases numbered 9, after V lost 3 bases and J lost 5 bases. CDR3 nucleotide sequence: TGTGCCAGCAGTGACGCACTGGGGGGGAAGGAGACCCAGTACTTC. Translating it yields CASSDALGGKETQYF.

The chain links TRBV29-1 to TRBJ2-7; a weak D match, TRBD1 (5 bases). CDR1 SQVTM and CDR2 ANQGSEA come from the germline V gene. V lost 2 bases, J lost 5 bases, and 13 bases lay in between. The CDR3 extends over 13 amino acids. The CDR3 DNA reads TGCAGCGTTGAACAGGGAATTAGGGACGAGCAGTACTTC. As protein: CSVEQGIRDEQYF.

V and J are TRBV2 and TRBJ2-7, with TRBD2 matching over 9 bases. Germline CDR1 is SNHLY and CDR2 is FYNNEI. CDR3 length equals 14 residues. After removal of 3 bases from V and 4 bases from J, the junction contained 4 bases not matched to a gene. CDR3 DNA sequence: TGTGCCAGCAGTGAGCGGGGGGGAGAGTACGAGCAGTACTTC. Translated, it gives CASSERGGEYEQYF.

The chain has TRBV4-3 and TRBJ2-3, with TRBD2 matching 10 bases. V was clipped by 3 bases and J by 4 bases; unmatched bases: 7. The CDR3 runs 16 residues. The germline V gene has CDR1 LGHNA and CDR2 YSLEER. CDR3 in DNA: TGCGCCAGCAGCCACGAGCGGGGGGGCCCCGCAGATACGCAGTATTTT. Its protein product is CASSHERGGPADTQYF.

This rearrangement joins TRBV27 to TRBJ1-1; 11 bases are a match to TRBD1. Germline loops: CDR1 MNHEY, CDR2 SMNVEV (reference sequence). The CDR3 is 16 amino acids. V lost 0 bases and J lost 4; bases outside the gene matches: 4. The CDR3 coding sequence is TGTGCCAGCAGTTTATCGTTGGGACAGGGGGGCACTGAAGCTTTCTTT. Encoded protein: CASSLSLGQGGTEAFF.

This rearrangement joins TRBV11-2 to TRBJ2-1; 9 nucleotides align to TRBD2. CDR1 and CDR2 from the germline V gene are SGHAT and FQNNGV. This CDR3 has 16 residues. With 3 bases clipped from V and 3 bases from J, the junction kept 6 bases outside the gene matches. CDR3 protein: CASSFVASGNYNEQFF. In DNA form, the CDR3 reads TGTGCCAGCAGCTTCGTGGCTAGCGGGAACTACAATGAGCAGTTCTTC. Together with reference TRBV11-2 and TRBJ2-1, the CDR3 gives the full variable domain: EAGVAQSPRYKIIEKRQSVAFWCNPISGHATLYWYQQILGQGPKLLIQFQNNGVVDDSQLPKDRFSAERLKGVDSTLKIQPAKLEDSAVYLCASSFVASGNYNEQFFGPGTRLTVL.

The chain employs TRBV7-8 and TRBJ1-2; 7 positions match TRBD1. V lost 3 bases, J lost 2 bases, and 9 bases stayed unmatched. CDR1 SGHVS and CDR2 FQNEAQ come from the germline V gene. The CDR3 contains 16 residues. The CDR3 reads CASSFIPGGKNYGYTF. The CDR3 DNA reads as TGTGCCAGCAGCTTTATCCCAGGGGGGAAGAACTATGGCTACACCTTC. Full variable domain (missing parts from reference TRBV7-8 and TRBJ1-2): GAGVSQSPRYKVAKRGQDVALRCDPISGHVSLFWYQQALGQGPEFLTYFQNEAQLDKSGLPSDRFFAERPEGSVSTLKIQRTQQEDSAVYLCASSFIPGGKNYGYTFGSGTRLTVV.

V usage is TRBV6-5 and J usage is TRBJ2-7; 8 bases are shared with TRBD2. From germline, CDR1 is MNHEY and CDR2 SVGAGI. This CDR3 comprises 12 residues. Trimming cost V 7 bases and J 6 bases; bases outside gene matches: 5. The CDR3 region has the DNA TGTGCCAGCATGGGGACTAGAAGCGAGCAGTACTTC. This translates into CASMGTRSEQYF.

V and J are TRBV10-2 and TRBJ1-1; TRBD1 might be the D (5 bases). This CDR3 is 16 amino acids long. Germline lookup yields CDR1 WSHSY and CDR2 SAAADI. V was cut by 2 bases and J by 1 base, with 14 bases left in between. The CDR3 DNA reads as TGCGCCAGCAGTGAGACCCAGGGTGGGGAGAACACTGAAGCTTTCTTT. Translated, it gives CASSETQGGENTEAFF.

In DNA, the CDR3 is TGTGCCAGCAGCCCCGGGACAGGGGGAATCAGGATGAACACTGAAGCTTTCTTT. It codes for CASSPGTGGIRMNTEAFF. The V gene is TRBV11-2, the J gene TRBJ1-1; 11 nucleotides align to TRBD1. With V trimmed by 5 bases and J by 0 bases, 11 bases remained unmatched. Per the germline V gene, CDR1 is SGHAT and CDR2 is FQNNGV. The CDR3 has 18 residues.

The J gene is TRBJ1-1, the V gene TRBV6-5; D remains ambiguous. Trimming cost V 7 bases and J 10 bases, with 13 bases left between them. The CDR3 spans 11 residues. In germline, CDR1 is MNHEY, CDR2 SVGAGI. The CDR3 DNA is TGTGCCAGCACCCCGAATTTCGGAGCTTTCTTT. Translated: CASTPNFGAFF.

This chain links TRBV10-1 with TRBJ2-4; no definite D call. The CDR3 is made up of 15 amino acids. V lost 7 bases, J lost 0 bases, and 13 bases lay in between. Germline loops: CDR1 WNHNN, CDR2 SYGVQD (reference sequence). CDR3 sequence (DNA): TGCGCCAGCAACTCCGAGGCAGCAGCCAAAAACATTCAGTACTTC. Residues: CASNSEAAAKNIQYF.

This sequence joins TRBV6-6 and TRBJ2-7; tentatively, D is TRBD2 (6 bases). The V gene's germline CDR1 is MNHNY and CDR2 SVGAGI (reference sequence). Trimming pared 2 bases from V and 6 bases from J, leaving 11 bases between. The CDR3 contains 13 residues. The chain's CDR3 is CASSYEAGGEQYF. The CDR3 DNA follows: TGTGCCAGCAGTTACGAGGCCGGGGGCGAGCAGTACTTC.